This is a list of T cell receptor beta chains from one sample in a study of monozygotic twins with inflammatory bowel disease. TCRdb re-called the 5' RACE reads; one entry per CDR3 protein, DNA not given. This specimen shows about 41,000 distinct CDR3 sequences; the ten leading clones hold 5% to 6%. The sample consisted of blood. The origin of the receptors is a human donor with ulcerative colitis or Crohn's disease, or a healthy co-twin of an affected twin (not recorded which). CDR3s include the opening cysteine and the closing phenylalanine or tryptophan. The order of the fields is V gene, J gene, CDR3 protein.

TRBV29-1	TRBJ1-1	CSVVLVGFMNTEAFF
TRBV5-6	TRBJ2-1	CASSIVQGGEREQFF
TRBV19	TRBJ1-5	CASSVRQGATDQPQHF
TRBV5-1	TRBJ2-3	CASSAGQGTDTQYF
TRBV7-2	TRBJ2-5	CASSYSGTSPQETQYF
TRBV2	TRBJ1-4	CASRRHTTNEKLFF
TRBV5-1	TRBJ2-1	CASRKGWETNEQFF
TRBV28	TRBJ1-2	CASSVLAGAGYGYTF
TRBV6-1	TRBJ2-1	CASSESDVGWGNEQFF
TRBV2	TRBJ2-7	CASRSDRGSHEQYF
TRBV7-2	TRBJ1-2	CASSLGVGNYGYTF
TRBV7-9	TRBJ2-1	CASSPSGINEQFF
TRBV7-2	TRBJ2-3	CASSKLAGGPADTQYF
TRBV5-1	TRBJ2-5	CASSFAQARDRWRKETQYF
TRBV29-1	TRBJ2-5	CSVEDLGRGGETQYF
TRBV24-1	TRBJ2-1	CATSDSPPYNEQFF
TRBV28	TRBJ2-7	CASKSGNLHEQYF
TRBV12-3/TRBV12-4	TRBJ2-5	CASSFAGGRETQYF
TRBV6-1	TRBJ1-5	CASSPGTGGSWAQHF
TRBV20-1	TRBJ2-1	CSARTWAGSGNEQFF
TRBV6-6	TRBJ1-1	CASSYRQGGEAFF
TRBV15	TRBJ2-2	CATSRGLYTGELFF
TRBV5-1	TRBJ2-5	CASSSSGAGETQYF
TRBV5-1	TRBJ2-2	CASRLTGGNTGELFF
TRBV9	TRBJ1-1	CASSVLGQGGEAFF
TRBV7-7	TRBJ2-2	CASSPPLQEGQRANTGELFF
TRBV11-2	TRBJ2-1	CASSLEAGSEQFF
TRBV9	TRBJ2-7	CASSGPSYEQYF
TRBV19	TRBJ2-1	CASSKDRGLNEQFF
TRBV7-8	TRBJ1-2	CASSIDALDYGYTF
TRBV10-3	TRBJ1-5	CAISAGSSLSNQPQHF
TRBV5-8	TRBJ1-1	CASSLGQKLKNTEAFF
TRBV28	TRBJ2-1	CASSLSPGGTDNEQFF
TRBV27	TRBJ2-5	CASIRAMETQYF
TRBV5-4	TRBJ2-5	CASRPSPQETQYF
TRBV28	TRBJ2-3	CASSSASGSTDTQYF
TRBV24-1	TRBJ2-2	CATSANSGGKRYTGELFF
TRBV5-1	TRBJ1-1	CASSSGDSYTEAFF
TRBV5-8	TRBJ1-6	CASGAYPPLHF
TRBV5-1	TRBJ2-1	CASSLAGGDFNEQFF
TRBV5-1	TRBJ2-1	CASSPGEEQFF
TRBV7-7	TRBJ2-5	CASSHGRRDRGQETQYF
TRBV3-1	TRBJ1-3	CASSQDGASGNTIYF
TRBV4-3	TRBJ2-7	CASSQDRGLEQYF
TRBV6-2/TRBV6-3	TRBJ2-2	CASSYLGGDTGELFF
TRBV4-1	TRBJ2-4	CASSRNRDPKNIQYF
TRBV28	TRBJ1-4	CATQGNEKLFF
TRBV6-2/TRBV6-3	TRBJ2-3	CASSRGLAASTDTQYF
TRBV3-1	TRBJ1-5	CASSPGTGPLTGNQPQHF